One sample yielded the 24 T cell receptor beta chains listed below, sequenced in a study of molecular identifiers for immune sequencing clone quantification. TCRdb re-called the PCR reads with MiXCR, one entry per CDR3 protein. The table shows 300,000 to 400,000 distinct CDR3 sequences, with roughly 23% occurring only once. The specimen sequenced was naive CD8+ T cells from blood, with Jurkat cell RNA spiked in. Subset noted: FACS-sorted CD8+CD4-CCR7+CD45RA+ naive T cells. All receptors come from a human donor in good health. Some libraries in this study had Jurkat cell RNA spiked in.

This clonotype was detected many times. The chain recombines TRBV19 with TRBJ1-1; D possibly corresponds to TRBD1 (6 bases). V was clipped by 5 bases and J by 4 bases, with 14 bases between them. Germline V lookup: CDR1 LNHDA, CDR2 SQIVND (reference sequence). The CDR3 length is 14 residues. The CDR3 region has the DNA TGTGCCAGTAGTCCCTTCACAGGGAGCACTGAAGCTTTCTTT. Protein sequence: CASSPFTGSTEAFF.

This clonotype was seen many times. The J gene is TRBJ1-4, the V gene TRBV27; D may be TRBD1 (6 bases). V was clipped by 2 bases and J by 0 bases, with 10 bases between them. The CDR3 spans 16 residues. Germline-derived CDR1 and CDR2 are MNHEY and SMNVEV (reference sequence). CDR3 DNA sequence: TGTGCCAGCAGTTTAGGGGGGCTCGCAACTAATGAAAAACTGTTTTTT. Encoded protein: CASSLGGLATNEKLFF.

Comments on this clonotype: Being one base from a much bigger clone, this may be a read error. Since the CDR3 does not end with the conserved phenylalanine or tryptophan, this likely comes from a read error. The chain combines TRBV7-3 with TRBJ1-1; D perhaps matches TRBD1 (5 bases). Looked up from germline, CDR1 is SGHTA and CDR2 is FQGTGA. The CDR3 has 15 residues. The V end was cut by 0 bases, the J end by 1 base, with 9 bases between. The CDR3: CASSLTGGENTEAFS. The CDR3 DNA is TGTGCCAGCAGCTTAACGGGGGGAGAGAACACTGAAGCTTTCTCT.

A word on this clonotype: A single base separates this from a much larger clone, so it may be a read error. This sequence joins TRBV6-5 and TRBJ2-2; no clear D gene. Germline V gene data show CDR1 as MNHEY and CDR2 as SVGAGI. The CDR3 runs 15 residues. CDR3 DNA: TGTGCCGGCAGCCGCACTGACCGGAACACCGGGGAGCTGTTTTTT. Its protein product is CAGSRTDRNTGELFF.

This clonotype was observed many times. The chain links TRBV7-8 to TRBJ1-4; a weak D match, TRBD1 (6 bases). Between the trimmed V and J ends, which lost 5 bases and 8 bases, there was a span of 15 bases. Germline-derived CDR1 and CDR2 are SGHVS and FQNEAQ. The CDR3 covers 14 residues. The DNA for the CDR3 is TGTGCCAGCAGCCCGCGGACAGATAGGGAAAAACTGTTTTTT. Amino acids: CASSPRTDREKLFF.

The chain couples TRBV10-1 to TRBJ2-3; the match to TRBD2 covers 9 bases. The ends lost 3 bases at V and 4 bases at J; junction bases unmatched: 8. The CDR3 covers 16 residues. Germline CDR1 WNHNN, CDR2 SYGVQD (reference sequence). As DNA, the CDR3 is TGCGCCAGCAGTGACGTGCGCGGGGGGGCATCAGATACGCAGTATTTT. It translates to CASSDVRGGASDTQYF.

There are a few counts of this clonotype. V and J are TRBV10-1 and TRBJ1-5, with D uncertain. V dropped 1 base and J dropped 5 bases, with 18 bases sitting between them. The CDR3 runs 17 residues. Germline CDR1 WNHNN, CDR2 SYGVQD (reference sequence). In nucleotides, the CDR3 is TGCGCCAGCAGTGAGTTAAGTGCAACGGAGGTTTATCAGCCCCAGCATTTT. Translating it yields CASSELSATEVYQPQHF.

This clonotype has ten or more counts. The chain uses TRBV5-5 and TRBJ2-3, with D unclear. Germline CDR1 is SGHKS and CDR2 is YYEKEE (reference sequence). This CDR3 has 11 residues. V was clipped by 3 bases and J by 7 bases, with 6 bases between them. The CDR3 DNA sequence: TGTGCCAGCAGCTCCGCTTATACGCAGTATTTT. This sequence encodes CASSSAYTQYF.

The sample holds many counts of this clonotype. V usage is TRBV19 and J usage is TRBJ1-1; D is unclear. The CDR3 covers 14 residues. The germline CDR1 and CDR2 sequences are LNHDA and SQIVND (reference sequence). V lost 3 bases and J 4 bases, leaving 12 bases between the germline ends. CDR3 in amino acids: CASSIGGSGTEAFF. The CDR3 DNA reads as TGTGCCAGTAGTATTGGCGGGTCTGGCACTGAAGCTTTCTTT.

The rearrangement links TRBV7-9 to TRBJ2-5; D is uncertain. V lost 1 base and J 1 base, leaving 7 bases between the germline ends. This CDR3 spans 14 amino acids. CDR1 SEHNR and CDR2 FQNEAQ come from the germline V gene (reference sequence). The CDR3 region has the DNA TGTGCCAGCAGCTTAGAGAACAGCCAAGAGACCCAGTACTTC. This translates into CASSLENSQETQYF.

At least ten counts were recorded for this clonotype. The V and J genes are TRBV7-2 and TRBJ2-7; 10 nucleotides match TRBD1. The CDR3 totals 14 residues. V was pared by 3 bases and J by 4 bases, with 3 bases of the junction left unmatched. Per germline, CDR1 SGHTA and CDR2 FQGNSA. The CDR3 DNA follows: TGTGCCAGCAGCTTCGGGACAGGGGTTTACGAGCAGTACTTC. Protein product: CASSFGTGVYEQYF.

There are many counts of this clonotype. CDR3 bases: TGTGCCAGCAGTTCAAGTCAGGAGGTGGAGGAGCAGTACTTC. Translation: CASSSSQEVEEQYF. The rearrangement links TRBV6-2 or TRBV6-3 to TRBJ2-7, with D possibly TRBD2 on 5 matching bases. V was pared by 4 bases and J by 7 bases, with 17 bases between. This CDR3 spans 14 amino acids. Germline V gives CDR1 MNHEY, CDR2 SVGEGT.

This clonotype appeared many times. This sequence joins TRBV7-9 and TRBJ2-7, with TRBD2 as a possible D gene (5 bases). Trimming shortened V by 2 bases and J by 6 bases, and 11 bases separated the two germline ends. The CDR3 spans 13 residues. The germline gives CDR1 SEHNR, CDR2 FQNEAQ (reference sequence). CDR3 residues: CASSLSSAIEQYF. CDR3 DNA: TGTGCCAGCAGCTTAAGTAGCGCGATCGAGCAGTACTTC.

This clonotype has a count of ten or more. This chain links TRBV11-2 with TRBJ2-1; no firm D call. Germline CDR1 reads SGHAT; CDR2 reads FQNNGV. This CDR3 spans 13 amino acids. V was trimmed by 0 bases and J by 5 bases, leaving 5 bases between them. CDR3 DNA sequence: TGTGCCAGCAGCTTAGAGTCCCACAATGAGCAGTTCTTC. Translated, it gives CASSLESHNEQFF.

J is TRBJ2-3 and V is TRBV11-2; 8 positions agree with TRBD1. The J segment lost 2 bases and the V segment lost 1 base, leaving 14 bases of the junction unmatched. CDR1 is SGHAT, CDR2 FQNNGV, per germline. The CDR3 contains 19 residues. CDR3 residues: CASSLVYYGGQGFTDTQYF. The CDR3 nucleotides read TGTGCCAGCAGCTTAGTATACTACGGCGGACAGGGTTTCACAGATACGCAGTATTTT.

At least ten counts were recorded for this clonotype. The chain uses TRBV12-3 or TRBV12-4 and TRBJ1-4; 8 bases align to TRBD1. V was pared by 6 bases and J by 0 bases, with 6 bases of the junction left unmatched. CDR3 length: 16 residues. CDR3 sequence (DNA): TGTGCCAGCAGGAAAACAGGGGGAGCAACTAATGAAAAACTGTTTTTT. It encodes CASRKTGGATNEKLFF.

This clonotype was counted between two and nine times. The rearrangement links TRBV13 to TRBJ2-5; 7 bases are a match to TRBD2. Germline loops: CDR1 PRHDT, CDR2 FYEKMQ (reference sequence). With V trimmed by 8 bases and J by 5 bases, 17 bases remained unmatched. This CDR3 region has 16 residues. The CDR3 sequence: CASAAGGGPGGETQYF. In DNA form, the CDR3 reads TGTGCCAGCGCCGCCGGGGGAGGGCCTGGAGGGGAGACCCAGTACTTC.

There are a few counts of this clonotype. V gene TRBV6-2 or TRBV6-3 combines with J gene TRBJ1-5; a possible D gene is TRBD1 (6 bases). CDR3 length equals 17 residues. Germline V gives CDR1 MNHEY, CDR2 SVGEGT. Trimming stripped 6 bases from V and 0 bases from J, with 18 bases between. CDR3 amino acids: CASSSMGGAYSNQPQHF. Here the CDR3 DNA reads TGTGCCAGCAGCTCTATGGGGGGGGCGTATAGCAATCAGCCCCAGCATTTT.

This clonotype was seen a few times. Possible read error: a much larger clone is one base away. The chain links TRBV29-1 to TRBJ2-7; D may be TRBD1 or TRBD2 (5 bases each). Per the germline V gene, CDR1 is SQVTM and CDR2 is ANQGSEA. The CDR3 totals 13 residues. CDR3 in amino acids: CSAEDGTVYEQYF. The CDR3 DNA follows: TGCAGCGCTGAAGACGGGACGGTATACGAGCAGTACTTC.

In nucleotides, the CDR3 is TGTGCCAGCAGCAGAGGGCTAGAAGGCGTTGCCGGGGAGCTGTTTTTT. Translating gives CASSRGLEGVAGELFF. The chain employs TRBV5-4 and TRBJ2-2; possibly TRBD2 for D (5 bases). This CDR3 has 16 amino acids. The V gene's germline CDR1 is SGHNT and CDR2 YYREEE (reference sequence). Trimming left V 4 bases short and J 6 bases short, with 19 bases between.

The chain couples TRBV7-8 to TRBJ2-5, with D hard to call. Germline V gene data show CDR1 as SGHVS and CDR2 as FQNEAQ. The CDR3 totals 14 residues. Trimming stripped 5 bases from V and 2 bases from J, with 12 bases between. CDR3 sequence: CASSGVNSQETQYF. In DNA form, the CDR3 reads TGTGCCAGCAGCGGGGTGAACAGTCAAGAGACCCAGTACTTC.

The rearrangement links TRBV6-1 to TRBJ2-7; D unresolved. The CDR3 length is 15 residues. Germline V gene data show CDR1 as MNHNS and CDR2 as SASEGT. Trimming removed 1 base from V and 0 bases from J, with 10 bases in between. CDR3 loop: CASSEESESSYEQYF. The CDR3 nucleotides are TGTGCCAGCAGTGAAGAATCAGAGAGCTCCTACGAGCAGTACTTC.

Only a few counts were recorded for this clonotype. A much larger clone differs by one base, so this may be a read error. The chain links TRBV29-1 to TRBJ2-2; the D gene is possibly TRBD2 (6 bases). The CDR3 is 12 amino acids. Germline V gene lookup returns CDR1 SQVTM and CDR2 ANQGSEA. The CDR3 sequence is CRQGGSTGELFF. CDR3 sequence (DNA): TGCAGGCAAGGAGGGTCCACCGGGGAGCTGTTTTTT.

Points on this clonotype: This may be a read error: a much more frequent sequence differs by one nucleotide. The chain carries TRBV7-2 and TRBJ2-6; D may match TRBD1 or TRBD2 (6 bases each). This CDR3 is built from 15 residues. From germline, CDR1 is SGHTA and CDR2 FQGNSA. The CDR3 bases are TGTGCCAGCAGCCTGACCCACTGGGGGGCCGACGTCCTGACTTTC. It translates to CASSLTHWGADVLTF.